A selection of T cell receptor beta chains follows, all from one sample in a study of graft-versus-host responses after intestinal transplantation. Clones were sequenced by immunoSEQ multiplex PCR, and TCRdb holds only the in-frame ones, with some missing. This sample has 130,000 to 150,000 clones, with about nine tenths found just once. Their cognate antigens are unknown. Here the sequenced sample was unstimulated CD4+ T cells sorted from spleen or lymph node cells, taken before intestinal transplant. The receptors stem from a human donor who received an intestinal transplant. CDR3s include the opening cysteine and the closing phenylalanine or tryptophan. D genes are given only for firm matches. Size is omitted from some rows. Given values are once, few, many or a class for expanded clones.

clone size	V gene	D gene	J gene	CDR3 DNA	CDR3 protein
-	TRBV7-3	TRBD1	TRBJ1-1	TGTGCCAGCAGCTCCGAGGGGGCAATGAACACTGAAGCTTTCTTT	CASSSEGAMNTEAFF
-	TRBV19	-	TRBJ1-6	TGTGCCAGTACCCCGAGCGGACGGTCTTATTCACCCCTCCACTTT	CASTPSGRSYSPLHF
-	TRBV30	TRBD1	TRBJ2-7	TGTGCCTCTTCGGGACAGGGAACCTACGAGCAGTACTTC	CASSGQGTYEQYF
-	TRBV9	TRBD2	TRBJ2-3	TGTGCCAGCAGCGTAGATGGGAGCGGGACGGATACGCAGTATTTT	CASSVDGSGTDTQYF
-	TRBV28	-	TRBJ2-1	TGTGCCAGCAGTCCCCTAGCGTTCGAGCAGTTCTTC	CASSPLAFEQFF
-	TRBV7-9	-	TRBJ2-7	TGTGCCAGCAGCTTAATGGGGGGCGAGCAGTACTTC	CASSLMGGEQYF
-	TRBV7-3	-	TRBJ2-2	TGTGCCAGCAGCCTAAAGCCAGGCGTCACCGGGGAGCTGTTTTTT	CASSLKPGVTGELFF
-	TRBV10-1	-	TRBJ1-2	TGCGCCAGCAGTGCGGCAGGGACCTATGGCTACACCTTC	CASSAAGTYGYTF
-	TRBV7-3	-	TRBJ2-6	TGTGCCAGCAGCCCCTTACGATCCCTCAGGGGATCTGGGGCCAACGTCCTGACTTTC	CASSPLRSLRGSGANVLTF
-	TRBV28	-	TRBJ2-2	TGTGCCAGCAGGCTGGAAACCGACACAGGGAATGGCGGGGAGCTGTTTTTT	CASRLETDTGNGGELFF
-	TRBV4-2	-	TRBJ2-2	TGTGCCAGCAGCCAAGGGTCCTTGGCCGGGGAGCTGTTTTTT	CASSQGSLAGELFF
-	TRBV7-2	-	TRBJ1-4	TGTGCCAGCAGCTTAGCAGGGGGTAATAGTGAAAAACTGTTTTTT	CASSLAGGNSEKLFF
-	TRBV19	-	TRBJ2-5	TGTGCCAGTAGTATCCGGGCCAGGAGGGAGACCCAGTACTTC	CASSIRARRETQYF
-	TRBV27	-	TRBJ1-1	TGTGCCAGCAGTTTAGGGGGCTTGAACACTGAAGCTTTCTTT	CASSLGGLNTEAFF
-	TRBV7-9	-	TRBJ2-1	TGTGCCAGCAGCTGGGTCAATGAGCAGTTCTTC	CASSWVNEQFF
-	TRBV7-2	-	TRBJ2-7	TGTGCCAGCAGTAGTTGGTACGAGCAGTACTTC	CASSSWYEQYF
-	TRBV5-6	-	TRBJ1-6	TGTGCCAGCAGCCTTGGGGGAGGTTCCCACGATTCACCCCTCCACTTT	CASSLGGGSHDSPLHF
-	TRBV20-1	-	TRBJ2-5	TGCAGTGCCCGGACGGGGGAGACCCAGTACTTC	CSARTGETQYF
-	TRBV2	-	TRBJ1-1	TGTGCCAGCAGTGAAGCTAGCGAATTATTTTGGGGGGTGGAGACTGAAGCTTTCTTT	CASSEASELFWGVETEAFF
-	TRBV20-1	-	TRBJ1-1	TGCAGTGCTAAGATGAACACTGAAGCTTTCTTT	CSAKMNTEAFF
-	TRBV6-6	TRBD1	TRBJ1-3	TGTGCCAGCAGTTACCGGGGACAGGGCTCTGGAAACACCATATATTTT	CASSYRGQGSGNTIYF
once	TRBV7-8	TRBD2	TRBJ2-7	TGTGCCAGCAGCTTAGAGGCGGTCCCAGCGGGAGGAATCTACGAGCAGTACTTC	CASSLEAVPAGGIYEQYF
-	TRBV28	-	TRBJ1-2	TGTGCCAGCAGTTTTGCTGGGGGTGGCTACACCTTC	CASSFAGGGYTF
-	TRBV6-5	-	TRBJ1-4	TGTGCCAGCAGCCCCCAGGGACTTAATGAAAAACTGTTTTTT	CASSPQGLNEKLFF
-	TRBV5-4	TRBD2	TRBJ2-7	TGTGCCAGCAGCTTGACTAGCGGGAGCGGTTACGAGCAGTACTTC	CASSLTSGSGYEQYF
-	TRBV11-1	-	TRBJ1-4	TGTGCCAGCAGCGATAGCCCCAATGAAAAACTGTTTTTT	CASSDSPNEKLFF
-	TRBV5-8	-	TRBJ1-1	TGTGCCAGCAGTTATACAGTGAACACTGAAGCTTTCTTT	CASSYTVNTEAFF
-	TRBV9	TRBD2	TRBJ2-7	TGTGCCAGCAGCGTAGCGGGGGCGGGAGGGCCCTACGAGCAGTACTTC	CASSVAGAGGPYEQYF
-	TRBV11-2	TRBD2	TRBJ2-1	TGTGCCAGCAGCTTAGCGGGAGGCTACAATGAGCAGTTCTTC	CASSLAGGYNEQFF
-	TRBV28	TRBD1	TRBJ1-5	TGTGCCAGCAGTTTCCCGGGACAGGGGTGGCGTCAGCCCCAGCATTTT	CASSFPGQGWRQPQHF
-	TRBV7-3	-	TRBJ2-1	TGTGCCAGCAGCTCCTCCGCGGGCGTCTACAATGAGCAGTTCTTC	CASSSSAGVYNEQFF
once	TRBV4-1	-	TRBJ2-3	TGCGCCAGCAGCCAAGAGCGGGACACATATAGCACAGATACGCAGTATTTT	CASSQERDTYSTDTQYF
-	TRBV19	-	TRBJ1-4	TGTGCCAGTAGTATGGGACGAACTAATGAAAAACTGTTTTTT	CASSMGRTNEKLFF
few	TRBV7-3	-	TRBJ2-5	TGTGCCAGCAGCCCGGCCGGGGCCTCGGGGACCCAGTACTTC	CASSPAGASGTQYF
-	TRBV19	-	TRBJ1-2	TGTGCCAGTAGTTCATCCAGTCTGGGGGACGGTTTGAGCTACACCTTC	CASSSSSLGDGLSYTF
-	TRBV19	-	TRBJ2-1	TGTGCCAGTACACCGAGTTGGGGGAACCTCCCCGAGCAGTTCTTC	CASTPSWGNLPEQFF
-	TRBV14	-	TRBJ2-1	TGTGCCAGCAGCTCCCTCTCAGGGCTCTCCTACAATGAGCAGTTCTTC	CASSSLSGLSYNEQFF
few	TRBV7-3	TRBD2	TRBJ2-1	TGTGCCAGCAGCCCCGGGACTAGCGGGAGTTTTGAGCAGTTCTTC	CASSPGTSGSFEQFF
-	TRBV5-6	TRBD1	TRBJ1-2	TGTGCCAGCAGCTTGGACAGGGGGCGTTATGGCTACACCTTC	CASSLDRGRYGYTF
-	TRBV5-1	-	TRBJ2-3	TGCGCCAGCAGCGTGCAGGACCCAACAAGCACAGATACGCAGTATTTT	CASSVQDPTSTDTQYF
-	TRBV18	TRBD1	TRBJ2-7	TGTGCCAGCTCCCATTTTAGGACAGGGGACTACGAGCAGTACTTC	CASSHFRTGDYEQYF